This T cell receptor (beta chain) derives from a study of regulatory T cells in long-lasting Graves disease (dated by TCRdb to the early 2020s). For the wider study: Antithyroid drugs had been taken for less than 3 months by newly diagnosed Graves' disease patients. TCR sequencing covered 13 persistent and some 20 newly diagnosed Graves' disease patients, some 35 samples in total. The study took place in China and was registered as a clinical trial. Persistent Graves' disease patients were compared with newly diagnosed Graves' disease patients by peripheral blood TCR sequencing and RNA sequencing. The study at large found these results: Persistent patients shared more public clonotypes among themselves (around 2,800) than newly diagnosed patients did (approximately 970). Compared with newly diagnosed patients, persistent Graves' disease patients had lower TCR Shannon entropy and fewer highly expanded clones, which suggests clonal expansion. Preferential use of TRBV28, TRBJ1-2 and TRBJ2-5 was observed in persistent disease, whereas TRBV20-1 and TRBJ2-1 were favored in newly diagnosed disease. As a limitation, the authors acknowledged that the small sample size may reduce accuracy. Only peripheral blood was studied, because thyroid tissue, the primary lesion, was inaccessible. Sequencing and analysis were limited to the TCR beta chain.

Per the publication, the time point label means: newly diagnosed GD, antithyroid drugs for less than 3 months. For both TCR sequencing and RNA sequencing, RNA was extracted from PBMCs using TRIzol. Graves' disease was diagnosed according to American Thyroid Association guidelines. Recruitment of patients was carried out at an endocrinology department in Xi'an, China. Each patient gave 7.5 to 10 milliliters of peripheral blood, collected in an EDTA anticoagulant tube. Ficoll Paque Plus density gradient separation was used to isolate PBMCs, and no further T cell sorting was done. RNA quality was checked with an Agilent 2100 Bioanalyzer and agarose gel, and concentration with a NanoDrop 2000. There are 11 amino acids in the CDR3, from cysteine to phenylalanine inclusive. Solely the CDR3 DNA is kept, with 33 bases framed from the first base. CDR1 and CDR2 were assigned from the germline V gene (reference sequence) as MNHEY and SMNVEV. Deletion took 4 bases off V and 5 bases off J, with a span of 6 bases between the germline ends.

This clonotype was seen many times. What this receptor recognizes is not known. Base qualities were left out, and no much larger clone turns up one base away. Receptor amplification or capture employed multiplex PCR. Instrument on record: Illumina HiSeq 4000. iRepertoire HTBI primers and Arm-PCR amplification of CDR3 regions were used to construct TCR beta libraries. Before sequencing, the PCR products underwent gel purification. In the authors' own workflow: A total of around 66 TRBV and 14 TRBJ segments were identified across samples and were used for gene usage analysis of CDR3 amino acid clonotypes. Filtered high-quality paired reads were merged into contigs using COPE and FqMerger. BLAST was used to align contigs to the IMGT TRBV, TRBD and TRBJ reference genes, and CDR3 was defined following IMGT. Any clonotype with a frequency above 0.1% was counted as a highly expanded clone. Shannon entropy served as the measure of repertoire diversity, while the Gini coefficient captured V-J evenness. A clonotype found in more than one individual was treated as public. The public reads were reanalyzed by TCRdb: fastp trimming at Q25, MiXCR alignment, in-frame beta chains only. Rows are combined by CDR3 protein, so each entry shows the most common genes and DNA. TCRdb's processing, not the authors', yielded these V and J calls. The sample table holds fewer than 650,000 distinct CDR3 sequences, of which about 16% were seen once. About 12% of the sample is in the top ten clones.

The sample also formed part of further work on T cells in Graves' hyperthyroidism and ophthalmopathy. The second study, in turn, reports: Stable Graves' hyperthyroidism was defined as the absence of progression to ophthalmopathy over 18 months of follow-up. Hyperthyroidism patients were aged 18 to 65 years and newly diagnosed, with disease duration of less than 2 months. The study excluded patients with uncontrolled infections, other autoimmune diseases, pregnancy or lactation. Diagnoses relied on clinical symptoms, serum thyroxine and TRAb, thyroid ultrasound and orbital computed tomography. A first-round RT-PCR of the TCR CDR3 used the HTBI primer set with the Qiagen OneStep RT-PCR kit. Most expanded thyroid clonotypes (frequency above 0.001) were also found in blood, which suggests that blood repertoires may mirror thyroid immune responses. A model built on a 13 V-J signature distinguished ophthalmopathy from stable hyperthyroidism, reaching about 88% sensitivity and approximately 83% specificity in cross-validation and 80%/75% in testing. In validation, the model predicted progression to ophthalmopathy a median of around 6.5 months before onset, with approximately 71% sensitivity and roughly 77% specificity. To identify TCR V-J signatures that set the groups apart, the researchers used a discovery cohort of about a hundred patients, made up of roughly 45 with Graves' ophthalmopathy and approximately 57 with stable Graves' hyperthyroidism. Whether ophthalmopathy could be predicted prospectively was tested in an independent validation cohort made up of approximately 19 hyperthyroidism patients plus 17 patients who later progressed to ophthalmopathy. The roughly 90 discovery patients were divided at random into training and test sets in a 7:3 ratio. In addition, the study compared T-cell repertoires in thyroid tissue and in blood from a handful of Graves' hyperthyroidism patients. After blood sampling, hyperthyroidism patients were treated with methimazole at a starting dose of 30 mg daily, and ophthalmopathy patients were treated with high-dose intravenous methylprednisolone. The libraries were constructed in a second round of multiplex PCR and then size-selected and purified. Paired-end sequencing of the libraries was performed with 100 bp reads on an Illumina HiSeq2000. SOAPnuke was used to process the raw data, throwing out any read that contained adapters or uncalled bases, had a mean Phred below 15, or lacked an exact constant-primer or identifier match. COPE v1.2.5 was used to merge high-quality paired reads, and clonotypes were defined as unique nucleotide sequences. MiTCR v1.1 was used to align clonotypes to the IMGT TRBV, TRBD and TRBJ reference segments. Only V-J combinations with frequency above 0.0001, covering about 99% of repertoires, were analysed. A TCS score was defined as the ratio between F50 (clonal expansion) and ExV (chaos), using BLOSUM62-based TCRdist between CDR3 peptides within each V-J. Welch's t-statistics and random forest reduced roughly 530 V-J features to 13, which were used in a naive Bayes classifier (R e1071). Sample size was not statistically predetermined, and investigators were not blinded to group allocation. The paper describes TCR Vbeta CDR3 sequencing of about 140 peripheral blood samples, made up of about 40 ophthalmopathy patients, 70 to 75 hyperthyroidism patients and roughly 17 progressor patients.

Recombination connected TRBV27 to TRBJ2-7; the D segment cannot be called with confidence. Sequenced material: peripheral blood mononuclear cells (PBMCs), taken at new diagnosis, from a patient treated with antithyroid drugs. This TCR was recovered from a man between 18 and 29 years old with Graves disease. Donor details come from another sample of the same person, matched by shared clones. In nucleotide form, the sequence is TGTGCCAGCAGTTCCCCCCACGAGCAGTACTTC. Its protein product is CASSSPHEQYF.